The T cell receptor (beta chain) described here comes from a study of cytomegalovirus exposure and HLA in healthy donors (dated by TCRdb to the late 2010s). Context from the whole study: The 500 to 800 repertoires of the first cohort and the 95 to 150 validation repertoires were produced on the same platform, according to a later analysis. Besides the first cohort of some 670 subjects, a separate validation cohort made up of 120 different subjects was used. To predict cytomegalovirus infection status, the study combined high-throughput TCR immunosequencing, statistical association of individual TCRs with disease status, and machine learning. The study aimed to test whether signatures of past pathogen exposure could be identified by cataloging public T cell receptors.

Overall study outcomes, separate from this receptor: A later analysis lacked HLA typing for the validation cohort, so it scored co-occurrence in that cohort across all 120 or so repertoires. The authors suggested that the approach could potentially be extended to other disease states and immunological phenotypes. In vitro tests confirmed that a few of the cytomegalovirus-associated TCR beta chains recognize cytomegalovirus antigens. In both the original and validation cohorts, the classifier was reported to diagnose cytomegalovirus status with high specificity and sensitivity. The study gave a list of 150 to 200 TCR beta chains associated with cytomegalovirus. While some public TCRs were present in many individuals, most TCR sequences turned up only very rarely across donors. Of the cluster scores, approximately 95% were above 0 in a later analysis, which found that TCRs clustered in the first cohort also tended to co-occur in the 120 validation repertoires.

Comment on this clone: This receptor's antigen is unknown. No qualities accompany the bases; no much larger clone lies one base away.

Libraries were made using the immunoSEQ multiplex PCR assay. In the paper's pipeline: A statistical classification framework was built for diagnosing cytomegalovirus status from the catalog of TCR beta chain sequences. Not all clones reach the TCRdb copy of this immuneACCESS table, which keeps in-frame sequences only. Checked studies attribute under half of the gap to unresolved V genes and leave the rest unexplained. V and J calls and clone size are given by that table; D and trimming were obtained from the DNA. The sample table contains 200,000 to 300,000 clones; only one count was recorded for around nine tenths of them. The ten largest clones represent 2.6% of the sample. Separate from the roughly 650-subject first cohort, the validation cohort of about 120 subjects was the group to which the donors belonged. Taken from the germline V gene, the CDR1 and CDR2 loops are KGHSH and LQKENI. Spanning cysteine to phenylalanine, the CDR3 consists of 14 amino acids. Left in the record is the CDR3 DNA by itself, 42 bases read in frame from the first base. Trimming takes 8 bases from V and 3 bases from J, and the germline ends sit 13 bases apart.

The rearranged segments are TRBV18 and TRBJ1-4; a weak D assignment points to TRBD1 (5 bases agree). This sequence was found in a man aged 18 to 29 in good health and CMV-seronegative. What was sequenced was PBMCs. Here the CDR3 is given as CASPRGPPNEKLFF. The DNA sequence is TGTGCCAGCCCTAGGGGTCCCCCTAATGAAAAACTGTTTTTT.